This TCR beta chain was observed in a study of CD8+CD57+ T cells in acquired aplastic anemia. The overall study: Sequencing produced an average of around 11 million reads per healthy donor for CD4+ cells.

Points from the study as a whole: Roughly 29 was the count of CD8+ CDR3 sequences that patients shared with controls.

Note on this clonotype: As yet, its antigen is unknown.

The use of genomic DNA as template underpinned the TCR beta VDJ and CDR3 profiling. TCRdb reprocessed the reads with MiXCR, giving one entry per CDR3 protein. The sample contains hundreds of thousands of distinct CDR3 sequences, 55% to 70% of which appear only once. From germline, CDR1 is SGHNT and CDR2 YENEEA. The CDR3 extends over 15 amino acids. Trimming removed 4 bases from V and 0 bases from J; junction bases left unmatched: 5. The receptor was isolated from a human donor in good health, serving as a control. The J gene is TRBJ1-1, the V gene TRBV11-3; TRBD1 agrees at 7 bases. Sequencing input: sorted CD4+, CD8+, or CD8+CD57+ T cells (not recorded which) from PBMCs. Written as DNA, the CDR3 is TGTGCCAGCAGCTCCAGAACAGGGGTGAACACTGAAGCTTTCTTT. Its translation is CASSSRTGVNTEAFF.